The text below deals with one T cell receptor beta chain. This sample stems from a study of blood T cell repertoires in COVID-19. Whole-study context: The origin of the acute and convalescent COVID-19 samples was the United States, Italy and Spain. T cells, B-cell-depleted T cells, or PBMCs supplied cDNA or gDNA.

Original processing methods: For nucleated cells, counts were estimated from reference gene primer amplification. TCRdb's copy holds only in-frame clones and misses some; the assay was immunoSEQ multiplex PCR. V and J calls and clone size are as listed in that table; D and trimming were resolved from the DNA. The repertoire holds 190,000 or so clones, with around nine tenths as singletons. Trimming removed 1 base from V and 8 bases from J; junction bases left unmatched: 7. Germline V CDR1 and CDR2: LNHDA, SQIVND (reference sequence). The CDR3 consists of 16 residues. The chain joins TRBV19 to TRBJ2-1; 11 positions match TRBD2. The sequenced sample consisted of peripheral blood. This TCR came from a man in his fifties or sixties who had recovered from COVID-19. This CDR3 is CASSIGRLAGGYEQFF. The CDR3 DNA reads TGTGCCAGTAGTATAGGTCGCCTAGCGGGGGGCTATGAGCAGTTCTTC.